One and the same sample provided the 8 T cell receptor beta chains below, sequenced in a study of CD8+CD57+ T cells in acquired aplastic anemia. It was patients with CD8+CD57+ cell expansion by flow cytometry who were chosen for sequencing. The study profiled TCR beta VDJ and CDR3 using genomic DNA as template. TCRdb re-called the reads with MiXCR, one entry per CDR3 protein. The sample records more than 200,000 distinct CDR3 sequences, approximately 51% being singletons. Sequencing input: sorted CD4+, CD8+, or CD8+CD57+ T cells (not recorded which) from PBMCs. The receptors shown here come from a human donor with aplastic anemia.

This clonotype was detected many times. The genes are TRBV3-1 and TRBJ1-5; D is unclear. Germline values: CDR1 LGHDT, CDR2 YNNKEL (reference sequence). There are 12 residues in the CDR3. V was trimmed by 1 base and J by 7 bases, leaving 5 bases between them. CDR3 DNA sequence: TGTGCCAGCAGCCAAGCTGGCCAGCCCCAGCATTTT. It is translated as CASSQAGQPQHF.

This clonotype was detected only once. CDR3 amino acids: CASSAFYEQYF. CDR3 bases: TGTGCCAGCAGTGCCTTCTACGAGCAGTACTTC. The chain couples TRBV25-1 to TRBJ2-7; D remains unclear. CDR1 is MGHDK, CDR2 SYGVNS, per germline. V lost 4 bases and J 3 bases, leaving 4 bases between the germline ends. The CDR3 consists of 11 residues.

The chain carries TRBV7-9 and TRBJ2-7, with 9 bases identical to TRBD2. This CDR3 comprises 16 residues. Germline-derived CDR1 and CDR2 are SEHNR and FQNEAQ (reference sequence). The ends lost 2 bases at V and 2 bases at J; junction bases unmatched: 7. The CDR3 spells CASSLFRLADAYEQYF. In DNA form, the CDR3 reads TGTGCCAGCAGCTTATTCCGACTAGCGGACGCCTACGAGCAGTACTTC.

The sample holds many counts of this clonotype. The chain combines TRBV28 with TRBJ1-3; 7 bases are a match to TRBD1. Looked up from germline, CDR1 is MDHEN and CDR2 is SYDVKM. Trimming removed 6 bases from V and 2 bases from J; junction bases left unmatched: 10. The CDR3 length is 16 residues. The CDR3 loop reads CASSTHGTVAGNTIYF. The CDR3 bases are TGTGCCAGCAGCACGCACGGGACAGTCGCTGGAAACACCATATATTTT.

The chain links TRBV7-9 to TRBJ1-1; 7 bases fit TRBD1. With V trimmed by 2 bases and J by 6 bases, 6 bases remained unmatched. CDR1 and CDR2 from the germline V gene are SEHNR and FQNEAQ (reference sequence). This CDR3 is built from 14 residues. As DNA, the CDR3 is TGTGCCAGCAGCTTAAAGGGGGCCGGATCTGAAGCTTTCTTT. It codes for CASSLKGAGSEAFF.

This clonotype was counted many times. The CDR3 coding sequence is TGCGCCAGCAGCCAGACAGGGGGCTATAATTCACCCCTCCACTTT. This codes for CASSQTGGYNSPLHF. The rearrangement links TRBV5-1 to TRBJ1-6, with 9 bases fitting TRBD1. This CDR3 contains 15 residues. Per the germline V gene, CDR1 is SGHRS and CDR2 is YFSETQ. Trimming at V came to 4 bases and at J to 3 bases, leaving 2 bases not matched to a gene.

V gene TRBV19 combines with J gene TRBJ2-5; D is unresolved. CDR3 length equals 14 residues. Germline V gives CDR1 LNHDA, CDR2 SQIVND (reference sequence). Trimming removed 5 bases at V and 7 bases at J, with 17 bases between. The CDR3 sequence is CASSPGQPSGTQYF. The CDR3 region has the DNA TGTGCCAGTAGTCCCGGGCAACCCTCAGGGACCCAGTACTTC.

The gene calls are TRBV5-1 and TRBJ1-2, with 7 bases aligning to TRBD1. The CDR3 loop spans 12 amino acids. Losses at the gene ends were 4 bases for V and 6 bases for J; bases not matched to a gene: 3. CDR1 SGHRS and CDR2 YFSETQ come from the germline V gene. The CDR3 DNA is TGCGCCAGCAGCGGGACAGCGCATGGCTACACCTTC. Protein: CASSGTAHGYTF.